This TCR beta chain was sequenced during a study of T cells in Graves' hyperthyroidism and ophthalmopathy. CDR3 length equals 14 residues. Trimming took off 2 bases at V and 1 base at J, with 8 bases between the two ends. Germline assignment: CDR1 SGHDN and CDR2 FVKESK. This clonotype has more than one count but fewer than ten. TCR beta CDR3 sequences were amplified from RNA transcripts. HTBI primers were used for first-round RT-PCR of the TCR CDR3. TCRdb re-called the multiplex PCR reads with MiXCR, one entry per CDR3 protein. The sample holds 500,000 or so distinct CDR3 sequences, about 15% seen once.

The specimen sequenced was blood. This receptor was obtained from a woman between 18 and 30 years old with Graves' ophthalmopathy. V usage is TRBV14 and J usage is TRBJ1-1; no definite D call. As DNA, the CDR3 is TGTGCCAGCAGCCAACCGGACTGGAACACTGAAGCTTTCTTT. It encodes CASSQPDWNTEAFF.